This is a list of T cell receptor beta chains from one sample in a study of T cells in Graves' hyperthyroidism and ophthalmopathy. Via MiXCR, TCRdb re-called the multiplex PCR reads, giving one row per CDR3 protein. The data hold nearly 750,000 distinct CDR3 sequences, with 35% observed a single time. The sample was blood. The receptors were gathered from a woman aged 40 to 50 with Graves' hyperthyroidism. The CDR3 runs from the conserved cysteine through the conserved F or W. The order of the fields is V gene, D gene, J gene, clone size, CDR3 DNA, CDR3 protein. D genes are given only for firm matches. Where a row states a size, it is once, few, many or the class of an expanded clone; other rows omit it.

v_call: TRBV7-3; d_call: .; j_call: TRBJ2-3; clone_size: .; cdr3_nt: TGTGCCAGCAGCTTAGGAGCCGGTTTCACAGATACGCAGTATTTT; cdr3_aa: CASSLGAGFTDTQYF
v_call: TRBV10-3; d_call: TRBD2; j_call: TRBJ2-6; clone_size: few; cdr3_nt: TGTGCCACTCGGGGGGGTCGCTCTGGGGCCAACGTCCTGACTTTC; cdr3_aa: CATRGGRSGANVLTF
v_call: TRBV25-1; d_call: .; j_call: TRBJ1-5; clone_size: many; cdr3_nt: TGTGCCAGCAGTGAATACTCGAATAGCAATCAGCCCCAGCATTTT; cdr3_aa: CASSEYSNSNQPQHF
v_call: TRBV10-3; d_call: TRBD1; j_call: TRBJ1-5; clone_size: .; cdr3_nt: TGTGCCAGCGGCCACGACAGGGTATTTCAGCCCCAGCATTTT; cdr3_aa: CASGHDRVFQPQHF
v_call: TRBV29-1; d_call: .; j_call: TRBJ1-6; clone_size: .; cdr3_nt: TGCAGCCCGGAGACAGGCCCCAATTCACCCCTCCACTTT; cdr3_aa: CSPETGPNSPLHF
v_call: TRBV6-1; d_call: .; j_call: TRBJ1-2; clone_size: .; cdr3_nt: TGTGCCAGCACCTCCCGGAACCGTTCTGGGGGTAACTATGGCTACACCTTC; cdr3_aa: CASTSRNRSGGNYGYTF
v_call: TRBV20-1; d_call: TRBD2; j_call: TRBJ2-7; clone_size: few; cdr3_nt: TGCAGTGCTTTGGGGACTAGTTTTTACGAGCAGTACTTC; cdr3_aa: CSALGTSFYEQYF
v_call: TRBV2; d_call: .; j_call: TRBJ1-4; clone_size: many; cdr3_nt: TGTGCCAGCAATGGGGCAGCTAATGAAAAACTGTTTTTT; cdr3_aa: CASNGAANEKLFF
v_call: TRBV7-2; d_call: TRBD1; j_call: TRBJ1-2; clone_size: .; cdr3_nt: TGTGCCAGCAGCCGCGCCCCGACAGGGGCGGGTGGCTACACCTTC; cdr3_aa: CASSRAPTGAGGYTF
v_call: TRBV10-3; d_call: .; j_call: TRBJ2-7; clone_size: .; cdr3_nt: TGTGCCAGCAGTGAGGAACCGGACACAGCCTACGAGCACTACTTC; cdr3_aa: CASSEEPDTAYEHYF
v_call: TRBV5-3; d_call: .; j_call: TRBJ2-5; clone_size: .; cdr3_nt: TGTGCCAGCAGCTTGCAGGGCCTTGAGACCCAGTACTTC; cdr3_aa: CASSLQGLETQYF
v_call: TRBV9; d_call: TRBD1; j_call: TRBJ1-1; clone_size: once; cdr3_nt: TGTGCCAGCAGTCCCGGGACAGGGGTAGGGGACACTGAAGCTTTCTTT; cdr3_aa: CASSPGTGVGDTEAFF
v_call: TRBV7-9; d_call: TRBD1; j_call: TRBJ1-1; clone_size: few; cdr3_nt: TGTGCCAGCAGGGCAGGGGGGGGGCCTAGTGAAGCTTTCTTT; cdr3_aa: CASRAGGGPSEAFF
v_call: TRBV12-3/TRBV12-4; d_call: .; j_call: TRBJ2-6; clone_size: many; cdr3_nt: TGTGCCAGCACCCAGGTGGGATCTGGGGCCAACGTCCTGACTTTC; cdr3_aa: CASTQVGSGANVLTF
v_call: TRBV7-9; d_call: .; j_call: TRBJ1-2; clone_size: many; cdr3_nt: TGTGCCGACAACAGGGTCCCTACCTATGGCTACACCTTC; cdr3_aa: CADNRVPTYGYTF
v_call: TRBV20-1; d_call: TRBD2; j_call: TRBJ2-1; clone_size: .; cdr3_nt: TGCAGTGCTAGACAGACTAGCGGCTACAATGAGCAGTTCTTC; cdr3_aa: CSARQTSGYNEQFF
v_call: TRBV19; d_call: .; j_call: TRBJ1-1; clone_size: many; cdr3_nt: TGTGCCAGTAGCCTAATACCGGGACCAGGGATGAACACTGAAGCTTTCTTT; cdr3_aa: CASSLIPGPGMNTEAFF
v_call: TRBV20-1; d_call: TRBD1; j_call: TRBJ1-5; clone_size: .; cdr3_nt: TGCAGTGCTAGAGGCGGGACAGGGGGTCACAATCAGCCCCAGCATTTT; cdr3_aa: CSARGGTGGHNQPQHF
v_call: TRBV2; d_call: .; j_call: TRBJ1-1; clone_size: few; cdr3_nt: TGTGCCAGCTCACCAAGCGCGGGAAAGAACACTGAAGCTTTCTTT; cdr3_aa: CASSPSAGKNTEAFF
v_call: TRBV20-1; d_call: .; j_call: TRBJ2-7; clone_size: few; cdr3_nt: TGCAGTGCTAGAGTGCTCCGGGGGTCCTACGAGCAGTACTTC; cdr3_aa: CSARVLRGSYEQYF
v_call: TRBV6-5; d_call: .; j_call: TRBJ2-7; clone_size: few; cdr3_nt: TGTGCCAGCAGTGACAGAGCCGGGACAATCTACGAGCAGTACTTC; cdr3_aa: CASSDRAGTIYEQYF
v_call: TRBV2; d_call: .; j_call: TRBJ1-3; clone_size: .; cdr3_nt: TGTGCCAGCAGCCAAGGACGTGGAGGGGGAAACACCATATATTTT; cdr3_aa: CASSQGRGGGNTIYF
v_call: TRBV12-3/TRBV12-4; d_call: TRBD1; j_call: TRBJ2-2; clone_size: .; cdr3_nt: TGTGCCAGCAGCACCACAGGGGGCACCGGGGAGCTGTTTTTT; cdr3_aa: CASSTTGGTGELFF
v_call: TRBV7-3; d_call: TRBD1; j_call: TRBJ1-1; clone_size: many; cdr3_nt: TGTGCCAGCAGCCCCCAGGGGGTAGCTGAAGCTTTCTTT; cdr3_aa: CASSPQGVAEAFF
v_call: TRBV29-1; d_call: TRBD1; j_call: TRBJ1-5; clone_size: many; cdr3_nt: TGCAGCACAGGACAGGCGGAGGGTCAGCCCCAGCATTTT; cdr3_aa: CSTGQAEGQPQHF
v_call: TRBV29-1; d_call: TRBD1; j_call: TRBJ1-2; clone_size: many; cdr3_nt: TGCAGCGTTTCCCTGGGCACCGGGACAGGGCATGGCTACACCTTC; cdr3_aa: CSVSLGTGTGHGYTF
v_call: TRBV11-2; d_call: TRBD2; j_call: TRBJ2-7; clone_size: .; cdr3_nt: TGTGCCAGCAGCTTATGGGCGGGGGGGGCCGCTAGGCAGTACTTC; cdr3_aa: CASSLWAGGAARQYF
v_call: TRBV7-9; d_call: .; j_call: TRBJ2-7; clone_size: many; cdr3_nt: TGTGCCAGCAGCCGACTAGGGACACTAAACTACGAGCAGTACTTC; cdr3_aa: CASSRLGTLNYEQYF
v_call: TRBV12-3/TRBV12-4; d_call: .; j_call: TRBJ1-3; clone_size: many; cdr3_nt: TGTGCCAGCAGGGCGGGTTGGAACACCATATATTTT; cdr3_aa: CASRAGWNTIYF
v_call: TRBV12-3/TRBV12-4; d_call: TRBD1; j_call: TRBJ1-2; clone_size: many; cdr3_nt: TGTGCCAGCAGTTTGGACAGGAGAAGTGGCTACACCTTC; cdr3_aa: CASSLDRRSGYTF
v_call: TRBV4-1; d_call: TRBD1; j_call: TRBJ2-7; clone_size: .; cdr3_nt: TGCGCCAGCAGCCGAGAACTAGACAGGGGTTCTTACGAGCAGTACTTC; cdr3_aa: CASSRELDRGSYEQYF
v_call: TRBV5-1; d_call: .; j_call: TRBJ1-5; clone_size: few; cdr3_nt: TGCGCCAGCAGCTTGGATGCAGGTCCAAATCAGCCCCAGCATTTT; cdr3_aa: CASSLDAGPNQPQHF
v_call: TRBV6-5; d_call: TRBD1; j_call: TRBJ2-5; clone_size: many; cdr3_nt: TGTGCCAGCAGTTACGGGGACAGCCAAGAGACCCAGTACTTC; cdr3_aa: CASSYGDSQETQYF
v_call: TRBV7-3; d_call: .; j_call: TRBJ1-1; clone_size: .; cdr3_nt: TGTGCCTGGAGCGGGGGGTGGAGCACTGAAGCTTTCTTT; cdr3_aa: CAWSGGWSTEAFF
v_call: TRBV4-1; d_call: .; j_call: TRBJ1-2; clone_size: .; cdr3_nt: TGCGCCAGCAGCCAAGAGGGTATGGGGACTTATGGCTACACCTTC; cdr3_aa: CASSQEGMGTYGYTF
v_call: TRBV12-5; d_call: .; j_call: TRBJ1-2; clone_size: .; cdr3_nt: TGTGCTAGTGGTTTCGGCAGCCCTAACTATGGCTACACCTTC; cdr3_aa: CASGFGSPNYGYTF
v_call: TRBV6-2/TRBV6-3; d_call: TRBD1; j_call: TRBJ1-5; clone_size: few; cdr3_nt: TGTGCCAGCAGGACCGGACAGGGGGGAGTGCAGCCCCAGCATTTT; cdr3_aa: CASRTGQGGVQPQHF
v_call: TRBV15; d_call: TRBD1; j_call: TRBJ2-7; clone_size: .; cdr3_nt: TGTGCCACCAGCAGAGATAGGGGGCCCCCCTACGAGCAGTACTTC; cdr3_aa: CATSRDRGPPYEQYF
v_call: TRBV27; d_call: .; j_call: TRBJ1-5; clone_size: .; cdr3_nt: TGTGCCAGCGGCATGGGAGGGAAAAATCAGCCCCAGCATTTT; cdr3_aa: CASGMGGKNQPQHF
v_call: TRBV2; d_call: .; j_call: TRBJ2-7; clone_size: .; cdr3_nt: TGTGCCAGCAGGGAGGGGTTGGGCTACGAGCAGTACTTC; cdr3_aa: CASREGLGYEQYF
v_call: TRBV9; d_call: .; j_call: TRBJ1-5; clone_size: many; cdr3_nt: TGTGCCAGCAGCGTAGGAGGGGCCGGTCAGCCCCAGCATTTT; cdr3_aa: CASSVGGAGQPQHF